This T cell receptor (beta chain) was sequenced for a study of shared clonotypes between healthy human individuals. Overall study findings and caveats: The study's rarefaction showed incomplete sorted-subset sequencing despite large depth. It was the non-shared clonotypes that had lower generation probabilities than clonotypes shared by all four donors. Apart from blood, nothing was sampled; tissue repertoires likely differ.

The CDR3 spans 13 residues. Trimming stripped 5 bases from V and 4 bases from J, with 8 bases between. Germline V gene data show CDR1 as SGHTA and CDR2 as FQGTGA. Libraries were prepared by immunoSEQ multiplex PCR; TCRdb keeps only in-frame clonotypes and omits some of them. The sample holds 2,100,000 or so clones, 95% seen once. Turning to this clone: Its antigen is still unknown.

The sequence was obtained from a man aged 18 to 30 in good health. This rearrangement joins TRBV7-3 to TRBJ2-2; D ambiguous. Input material: naive CD4+ T cells sorted from blood. As to subset: CD45RA+ positively selected. The CDR3 sequence is CASSPDLTGELFF. The CDR3 DNA reads TGTGCCAGCAGCCCGGACCTCACCGGGGAGCTGTTTTTT.